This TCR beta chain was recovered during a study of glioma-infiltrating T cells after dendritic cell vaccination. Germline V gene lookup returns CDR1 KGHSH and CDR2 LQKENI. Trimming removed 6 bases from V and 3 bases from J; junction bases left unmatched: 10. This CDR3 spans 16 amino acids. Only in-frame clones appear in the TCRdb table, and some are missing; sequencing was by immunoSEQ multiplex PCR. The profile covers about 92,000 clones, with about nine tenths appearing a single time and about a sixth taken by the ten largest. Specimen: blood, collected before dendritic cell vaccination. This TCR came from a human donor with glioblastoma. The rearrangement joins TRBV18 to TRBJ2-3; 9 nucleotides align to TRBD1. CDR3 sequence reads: CASSSGQGKGTDTQYF. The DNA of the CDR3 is TGTGCCAGCTCTTCGGGACAGGGCAAGGGTACAGATACGCAGTATTTT. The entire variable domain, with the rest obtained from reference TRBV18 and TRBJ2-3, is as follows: NAGVMQNPRHLVRRRGQEARLRCSPMKGHSHVYWYRQLPEEGLKFMVYLQKENIIDESGMPKERFSAEFPKEGPSILRIQQVVRGDSAAYFCASSSGQGKGTDTQYFGPGTRLTVL.